What follows describes a single T cell receptor beta chain. Its antigen remains unidentified. The PCR employed 60 Vbeta primers together with 13 Jbeta primers. The protocol was immunoSEQ multiplex PCR, while the TCRdb copy is restricted to in-frame clones and leaves out a portion. This sample carries 110,000 to 150,000 clones, around 75% of them seen once, and the ten largest clones take 3% to 3.5%. This sample stems from a study of cytomegalovirus exposure and HLA in healthy donors. Study-wide results and limits: Association of approximately 16,000 TCR beta sequences with HLA alleles was found at 0.05 false discovery rate in a later analysis.

With 5 bases removed from V and 4 bases from J, the gap between germline ends came to 6 bases. The CDR3 runs 10 residues. Germline CDR1 and CDR2: SQVTM and ANQGSEA. The clonotype was recovered from a man in his forties in good health and CMV-seronegative. The V gene is TRBV29-1, the J gene TRBJ2-7; no definite D call. The sample consisted of PBMCs. CDR3 DNA sequence: TGCAGCGTTCGAACTTACGAGCAGTACTTC. Encoded protein: CSVRTYEQYF.